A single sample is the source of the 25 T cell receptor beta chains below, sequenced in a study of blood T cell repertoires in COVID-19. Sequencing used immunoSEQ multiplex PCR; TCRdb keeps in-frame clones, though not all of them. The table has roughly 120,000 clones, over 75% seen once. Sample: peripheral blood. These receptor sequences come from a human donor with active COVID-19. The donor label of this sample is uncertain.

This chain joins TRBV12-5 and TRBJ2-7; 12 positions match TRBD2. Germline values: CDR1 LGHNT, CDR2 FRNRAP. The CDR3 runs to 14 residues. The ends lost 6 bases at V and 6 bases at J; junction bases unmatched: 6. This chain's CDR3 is CASGPTSGGLEQYF. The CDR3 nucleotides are TGTGCTAGTGGCCCCACTAGCGGGGGGCTCGAGCAGTACTTC.

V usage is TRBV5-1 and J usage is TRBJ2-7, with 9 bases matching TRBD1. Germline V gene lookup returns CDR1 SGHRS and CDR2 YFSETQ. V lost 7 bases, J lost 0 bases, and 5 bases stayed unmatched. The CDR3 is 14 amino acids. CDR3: CASSGQGSSYEQYF. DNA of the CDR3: TGCGCCAGCTCCGGACAGGGGAGCTCCTACGAGCAGTACTTC.

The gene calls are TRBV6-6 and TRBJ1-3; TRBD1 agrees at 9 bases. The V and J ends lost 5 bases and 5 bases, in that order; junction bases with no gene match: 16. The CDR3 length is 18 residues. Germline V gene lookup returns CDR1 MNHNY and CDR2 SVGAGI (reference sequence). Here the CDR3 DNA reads TGTGCCAGCAGTCGGAATCCGGGACAGGGTATTATTAGAAACACCATATATTTT. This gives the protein CASSRNPGQGIIRNTIYF.

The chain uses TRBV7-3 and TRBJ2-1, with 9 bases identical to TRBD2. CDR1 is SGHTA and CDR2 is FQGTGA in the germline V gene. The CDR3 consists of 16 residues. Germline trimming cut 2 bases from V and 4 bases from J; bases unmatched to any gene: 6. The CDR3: CASSLQASGGYNEQFF. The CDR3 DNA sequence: TGTGCCAGCAGCTTACAGGCGAGCGGGGGGTACAATGAGCAGTTCTTC.

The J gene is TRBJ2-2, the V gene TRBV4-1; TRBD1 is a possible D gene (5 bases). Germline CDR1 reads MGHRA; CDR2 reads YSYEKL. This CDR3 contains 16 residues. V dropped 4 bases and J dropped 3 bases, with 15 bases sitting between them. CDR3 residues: CASSLGHGADTGELFF. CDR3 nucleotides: TGCGCCAGCAGCCTTGGACACGGCGCGGACACCGGGGAGCTGTTTTTT.

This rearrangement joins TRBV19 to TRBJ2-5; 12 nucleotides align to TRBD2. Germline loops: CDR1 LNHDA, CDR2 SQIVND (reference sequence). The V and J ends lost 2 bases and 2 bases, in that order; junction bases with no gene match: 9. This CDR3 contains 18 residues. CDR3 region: CASSILASGGARQETQYF. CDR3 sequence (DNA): TGTGCCAGTAGTATATTGGCTAGCGGGGGGGCCCGACAAGAGACCCAGTACTTC.

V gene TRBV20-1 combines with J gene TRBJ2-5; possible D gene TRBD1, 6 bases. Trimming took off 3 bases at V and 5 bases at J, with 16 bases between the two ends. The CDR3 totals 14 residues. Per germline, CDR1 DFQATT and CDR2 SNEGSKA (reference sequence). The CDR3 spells CSASGGDRLETQYF. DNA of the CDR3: TGCAGTGCTAGTGGGGGCGATAGGTTGGAGACCCAGTACTTC.

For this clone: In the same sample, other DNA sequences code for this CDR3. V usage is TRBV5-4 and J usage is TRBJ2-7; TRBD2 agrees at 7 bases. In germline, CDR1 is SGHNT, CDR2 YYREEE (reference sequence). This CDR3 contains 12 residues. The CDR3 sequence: CASSPGGYEQYF. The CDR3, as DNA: TGTGCTTCCTCCCCGGGGGGCTACGAGCAGTACTTC. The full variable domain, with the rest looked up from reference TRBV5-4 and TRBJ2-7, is ETGVTQSPTHLIKTRGQQVTLRCSSQSGHNTVSWYQQALGQGPQFIFQYYREEENGRGNFPPRFSGLQFPNYSSELNVNALELDDSALYLCASSPGGYEQYFGPGTRLTVT.

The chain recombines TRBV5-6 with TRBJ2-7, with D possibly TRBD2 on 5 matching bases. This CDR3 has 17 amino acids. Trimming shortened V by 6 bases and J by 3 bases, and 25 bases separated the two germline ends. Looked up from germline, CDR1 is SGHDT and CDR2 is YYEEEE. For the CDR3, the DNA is TGTGCCAGCACCTCGAGAGTTAGGAGGTCCCGGGACTACGAGCAGTACTTC. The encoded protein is CASTSRVRRSRDYEQYF. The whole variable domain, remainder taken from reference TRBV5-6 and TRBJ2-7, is DAGVTQSPTHLIKTRGQQVTLRCSPKSGHDTVSWYQQALGQGPQFIFQYYEEEERQRGNFPDRFSGHQFPNYSSELNVNALLLGDSALYLCASTSRVRRSRDYEQYFGPGTRLTVT.

Here the CDR3 reads CASIQDRDTRGRETQYF. CDR3 DNA sequence: TGTGCCAGCATCCAGGACCGGGACACCAGGGGGCGAGAGACCCAGTACTTC. The chain carries TRBV7-2 and TRBJ2-5; 8 nucleotides align to TRBD1. CDR3 length equals 17 residues. J lost 4 bases, V lost 7 bases, and 17 bases had no gene match. Germline-derived CDR1 and CDR2 are SGHTA and FQGNSA.

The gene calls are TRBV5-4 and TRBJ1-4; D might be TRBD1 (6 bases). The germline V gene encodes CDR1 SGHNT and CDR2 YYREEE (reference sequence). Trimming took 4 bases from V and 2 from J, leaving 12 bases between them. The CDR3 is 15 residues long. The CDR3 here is CASSVTGSTNEKLFF. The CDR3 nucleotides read TGTGCCAGCAGCGTCACAGGGTCCACTAATGAAAAACTGTTTTTT.

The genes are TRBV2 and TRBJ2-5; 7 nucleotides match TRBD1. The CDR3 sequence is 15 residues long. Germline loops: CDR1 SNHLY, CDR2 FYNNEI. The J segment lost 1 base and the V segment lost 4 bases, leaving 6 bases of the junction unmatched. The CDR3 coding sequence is TGTGCCAGCAGTGGACAGGGTCAGGTCCAAGAGACCCAGTACTTC. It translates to CASSGQGQVQETQYF.

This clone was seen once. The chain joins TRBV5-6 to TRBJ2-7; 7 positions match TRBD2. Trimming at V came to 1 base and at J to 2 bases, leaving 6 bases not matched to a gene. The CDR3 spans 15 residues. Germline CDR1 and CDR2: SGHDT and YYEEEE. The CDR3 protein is CASSLSGGLAYEQYF. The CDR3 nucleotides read TGTGCCAGCAGCTTGTCAGGTGGACTAGCCTACGAGCAGTACTTC.

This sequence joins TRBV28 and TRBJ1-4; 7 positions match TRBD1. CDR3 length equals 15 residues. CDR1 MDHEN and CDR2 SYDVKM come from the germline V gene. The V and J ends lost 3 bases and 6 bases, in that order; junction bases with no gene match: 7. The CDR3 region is CASSFLGTEYEKLFF. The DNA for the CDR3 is TGTGCCAGCAGTTTTCTAGGGACAGAGTATGAAAAACTGTTTTTT.

The CDR3 protein is CAIGKGGSTDTQYF. DNA of the CDR3: TGTGCCATCGGGAAGGGCGGGAGCACAGATACGCAGTATTTT. V is TRBV10-3 and J is TRBJ2-3, with D perhaps TRBD2 (5 bases). Germline V gene lookup returns CDR1 ENHRY and CDR2 SYGVKD. V was trimmed by 8 bases and J by 0 bases, leaving 12 bases between them. This CDR3 is 14 amino acids long.

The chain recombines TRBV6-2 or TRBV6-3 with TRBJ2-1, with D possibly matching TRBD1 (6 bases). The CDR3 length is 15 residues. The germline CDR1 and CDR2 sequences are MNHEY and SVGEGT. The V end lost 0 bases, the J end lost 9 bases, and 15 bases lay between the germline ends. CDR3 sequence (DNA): TGTGCCAGCAGTTACTCGAAGACAGGCGGTGGTGAGCAGTTCTTC. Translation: CASSYSKTGGGEQFF.

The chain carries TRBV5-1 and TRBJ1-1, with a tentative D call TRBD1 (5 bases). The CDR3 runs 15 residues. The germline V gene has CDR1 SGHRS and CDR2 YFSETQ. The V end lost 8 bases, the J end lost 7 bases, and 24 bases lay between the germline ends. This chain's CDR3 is CASTHNGEEGDEAFF. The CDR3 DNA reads TGCGCCAGTACCCATAACGGGGAGGAAGGGGATGAAGCTTTCTTT.

This chain's CDR3 is CASSSWLTGGTEAFF. In DNA form, the CDR3 reads TGTGCCAGCAGTTCCTGGTTAACAGGGGGCACTGAAGCTTTCTTT. The genes are TRBV6-6 and TRBJ1-1, with 8 nucleotides matching TRBD1. The V gene end was trimmed by 4 bases and the J gene end by 4 bases; junction bases not matched to a gene: 8. The CDR3 has 15 amino acids. The germline CDR1 and CDR2 sequences are MNHNY and SVGAGI (reference sequence).

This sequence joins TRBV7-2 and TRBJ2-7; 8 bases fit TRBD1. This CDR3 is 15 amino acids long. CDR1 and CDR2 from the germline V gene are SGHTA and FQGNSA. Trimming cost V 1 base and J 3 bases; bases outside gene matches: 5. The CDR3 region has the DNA TGTGCCAGCAGCTTAGGGGACAGGAGACTCTACGAGCAGTACTTC. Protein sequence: CASSLGDRRLYEQYF. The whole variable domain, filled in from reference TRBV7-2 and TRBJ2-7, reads GAGVSQSPSNKVTEKGKDVELRCDPISGHTALYWYRQSLGQGLEFLIYFQGNSAPDKSGLPSDRFSAERTGGSVSTLTIQRTQQEDSAVYLCASSLGDRRLYEQYFGPGTRLTVT.

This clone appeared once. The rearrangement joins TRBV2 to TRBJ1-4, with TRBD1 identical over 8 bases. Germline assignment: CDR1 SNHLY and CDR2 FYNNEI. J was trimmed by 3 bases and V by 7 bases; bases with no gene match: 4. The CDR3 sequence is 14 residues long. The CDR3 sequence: CASTDRVANEKLFF. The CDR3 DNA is TGTGCCAGCACGGACAGGGTTGCTAATGAAAAACTGTTTTTT.

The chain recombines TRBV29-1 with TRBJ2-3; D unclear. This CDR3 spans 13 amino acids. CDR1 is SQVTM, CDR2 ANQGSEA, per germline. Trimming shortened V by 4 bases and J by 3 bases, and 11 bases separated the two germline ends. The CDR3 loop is CSVGARSTDTQYF. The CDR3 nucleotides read TGCAGCGTTGGTGCTAGGAGTACAGATACGCAGTATTTT.

The CDR3 nucleotides are TGTGCCAGCAGTTACACCGGCGGCGGCGAGCAGTACTTC. It is translated as CASSYTGGGEQYF. The chain employs TRBV6-2 or TRBV6-3 and TRBJ2-7; no firm D call. The ends were cut back, 2 bases at V and 6 bases at J, with 11 bases in the middle. The CDR3 is made up of 13 amino acids. The germline CDR1 and CDR2 sequences are MNHEY and SVGEGT.

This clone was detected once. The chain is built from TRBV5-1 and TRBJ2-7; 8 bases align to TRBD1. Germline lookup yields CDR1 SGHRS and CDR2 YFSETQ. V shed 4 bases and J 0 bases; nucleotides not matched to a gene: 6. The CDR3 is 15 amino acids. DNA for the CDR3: TGCGCCAGCAGCCCAGGGGGCGCGTTCTCCTACGAGCAGTACTTC. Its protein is CASSPGGAFSYEQYF.

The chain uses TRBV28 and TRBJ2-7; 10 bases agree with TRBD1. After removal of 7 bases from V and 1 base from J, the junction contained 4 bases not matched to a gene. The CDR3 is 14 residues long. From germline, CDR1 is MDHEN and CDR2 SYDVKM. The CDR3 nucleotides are TGTGCCAGCATGGACAGGGGGTTGTCCTACGAGCAGTACTTC. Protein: CASMDRGLSYEQYF.

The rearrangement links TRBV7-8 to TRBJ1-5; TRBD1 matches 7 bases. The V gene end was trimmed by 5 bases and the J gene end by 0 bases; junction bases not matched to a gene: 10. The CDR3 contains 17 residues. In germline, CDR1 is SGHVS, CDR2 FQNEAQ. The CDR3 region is CASSVGQAGDSNQPQHF. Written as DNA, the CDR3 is TGTGCCAGCAGCGTCGGACAGGCAGGGGATAGCAATCAGCCCCAGCATTTT.